This passage covers 21 T cell receptor beta chains from one sample sequenced in a study of tumor-infiltrating lymphocytes in primary liver carcinoma. A primer matching the constant region was used to make TCR beta cDNA from approximately 0.55 ug of total RNA. Libraries covering TCR beta were generated through three nested multiplex PCR rounds (using a slightly modified ARM-PCR). A C-beta reverse primer was combined with TRBV1-TRBV30 forward primers in the first two PCR rounds, and each round had around 10 cycles. TCRdb recomputed calls from the multiplex PCR reads with MiXCR, one row per CDR3 protein. The table records 90,000 to 150,000 distinct CDR3 sequences, approximately 70% of them present only once. Co-extraction of both nucleic acids (RNA and DNA) used about 19-33 mg of unsorted bulk tissue. Sequenced material: liver tumor tissue from sampling region 1. Subset of the sample: tumor region T1, superior pole. The origin of the receptors is a woman in her sixties with primary liver carcinoma and hepatitis B virus infection.

Note on this clonotype: An end of the junction does not agree with germline; a read error may underlie this. The CDR3 DNA sequence: TGTGTCAGCAGCACGGCTGGGACTTCGAGCTCCTACAATGAGCAGTTCTTC. Its translation: CVSSTAGTSSSYNEQFF. The genes are TRBV5-6 and TRBJ2-1; D possibly corresponds to TRBD2 (6 bases). The CDR3 sequence is 17 residues long. In germline, CDR1 is SGHDT, CDR2 YYEEEE. Combining the CDR3 with reference TRBV5-6 and TRBJ2-1 gives the whole variable domain DAGVTQSPTHLIKTRGQQVTLRCSPKSGHDTVSWYQQALGQGPQFIFQYYEEEERQRGNFPDRFSGHQFPNYSSELNVNALLLGDSALYLCVSSTAGTSSSYNEQFFGPGTRLTVL.

In the case of this clonotype: A read error may explain this, as a much larger clone is one base away. V usage is TRBV12-3 or TRBV12-4 and J usage is TRBJ2-1; D gene ambiguous. The CDR3 consists of 13 residues. Trimming stripped 7 bases from V and 9 bases from J, with 16 bases between. In DNA form, the CDR3 reads TGTGCCAGCATTCATAGGCGGCACGGTGAGCAGTTCTTC. Amino acid sequence: CASIHRRHGEQFF.

Notes on this clonotype: This may stem from a read error, because a much larger clone lies one nucleotide away. The genes are TRBV29-1 and TRBJ2-5, with TRBD2 matching 9 bases. The CDR3 has 16 amino acids. Germline V CDR1 and CDR2: SQVTM, ANQGSEA. The trim removed 5 bases at V and 3 bases at J, leaving 13 bases unmatched. The CDR3 is CSVTQGLATMKETQYF. DNA for the CDR3: TGCAGCGTTACCCAGGGACTAGCAACTATGAAAGAGACCCAGTACTTC.

The CDR3 sequence is CAVQQGAYGRTF. The CDR3 DNA follows: TGTGCCGTCCAACAGGGGGCCTATGGCCGCACCTTC. The chain links TRBV6-6 to TRBJ1-2; 9 bases are a match to TRBD1. Unmatched junction bases numbered 14, after V lost 11 bases and J lost 13 bases. The CDR3 loop spans 12 amino acids. Germline V gives CDR1 MNHNY, CDR2 SVGAGI (reference sequence).

This clonotype was detected many times. This rearrangement joins TRBV4-1 to TRBJ2-1, with 9 positions matching TRBD1. The CDR3 has 15 amino acids. CDR1 is MGHRA and CDR2 is YSYEKL in the germline V gene. V lost 4 bases, J lost 7 bases, and 8 bases stayed unmatched. For the CDR3, the DNA is TGCGCCAGCAGCCCAGGGGACAGGGTAGGAAATGAGCAGTTCTTC. It encodes CASSPGDRVGNEQFF.

Remarks on this clonotype: This may stem from a read error, because a much larger clone lies one nucleotide away. V and J are TRBV4-1 and TRBJ2-7; D remains ambiguous. Germline V gene data show CDR1 as MGHRA and CDR2 as YSYEKL. CDR3 length: 11 amino acids. DNA of the CDR3: TGCGTCAGCAGCCAAGGGTACCAAGAGTACTTC. Its protein product is CVSSQGYQEYF.

Turning to this clonotype: Mismatch with germline at one junction end may stem from a read error. The chain joins TRBV11-2 to TRBJ2-3; 9 bases line up with TRBD2. There are 17 residues in the CDR3. Germline-derived CDR1 and CDR2 are SGHAT and FQNNGV. In DNA form, the CDR3 reads TGTGCCAGCCGCTTAGGAGGACTAGCGTACACGTCAGATACGCAGTGTTTT. It encodes CASRLGGLAYTSDTQCF.

Remarks on this clonotype: A junction end diverges from the germline sequence, so it may reflect a read error. The genes are TRBV12-3 or TRBV12-4 and TRBJ2-7; unclear D gene. The CDR3 sequence is 14 residues long. CDR3 bases: TGTGTCAGCAGTTTAGTGGTCGGATCCTACGAGCAGTACTTC. It encodes CVSSLVVGSYEQYF.

The genes are TRBV12-3 or TRBV12-4 and TRBJ2-2, with D possibly being TRBD2 (5 bases). The CDR3 contains 15 residues. V was clipped by 4 bases and J by 1 base, with 10 bases between them. The CDR3 DNA reads TGTGCCAGCAGTTCTGAGGGAGTGAACACCGGGGAGCTGTTTTTT. It translates to CASSSEGVNTGELFF.

Remarks on this clonotype: One end of the junction varies from germline; a read error may be responsible. The chain combines TRBV29-1 with TRBJ1-2; no firm D call. In germline, CDR1 is SQVTM, CDR2 ANQGSEA. The CDR3 consists of 18 residues. CDR3 loop: CSVGGQFPSVDMYYGYAF. CDR3 DNA sequence: TGCAGCGTCGGAGGCCAGTTCCCGTCTGTTGATATGTACTATGGCTACGCCTTC.

With respect to this clonotype: This may arise from a read error, as a much more abundant clone is one base away. The chain couples TRBV4-1 to TRBJ2-1; a possible D gene is TRBD2 (5 bases). Germline CDR1 and CDR2: MGHRA and YSYEKL. The CDR3 spans 13 residues. The CDR3: CASRQDYYNEQFF. In DNA, the CDR3 is TGCGCCAGCAGACAAGACTACTACAATGAGCAGTTCTTC.

This chain uses TRBV7-8 with TRBJ2-7, with 8 bases identical to TRBD2. The J segment lost 6 bases and the V segment lost 2 bases, leaving 9 bases of the junction unmatched. The CDR3 sequence is 15 residues long. Germline CDR1 is SGHVS and CDR2 is FQNEAQ. CDR3 in amino acids: CASSLMGLGGREQYF. For the CDR3, the DNA is TGTGCCAGCAGCTTAATGGGACTAGGTGGTCGCGAGCAGTACTTC. The variable domain in full, with the rest retrieved from reference TRBV7-8 and TRBJ2-7, is GAGVSQSPRYKVAKRGQDVALRCDPISGHVSLFWYQQALGQGPEFLTYFQNEAQLDKSGLPSDRFFAERPEGSVSTLKIQRTQQEDSAVYLCASSLMGLGGREQYFGPGTRLTVT.

This clonotype was seen only once. V gene TRBV11-2 combines with J gene TRBJ2-2, with TRBD2 as a possible D gene (5 bases). CDR3 size: 16 residues. Germline CDR1 SGHAT, CDR2 FQNNGV. V was cut by 4 bases and J by 9 bases, with 21 bases left in between. Here the CDR3 reads CASSSRSLARIRELFF. In nucleotides, the CDR3 is TGTGCCAGCAGCTCCCGCAGTCTAGCAAGAATTCGGGAGCTGTTTTTT.

About this clonotype itself: A much larger clonotype is one base distant, so this may be a read error. This chain links TRBV6-1 with TRBJ2-5; TRBD1 is a possible D gene (6 bases). The CDR3 extends over 14 amino acids. Germline loops: CDR1 MNHNS, CDR2 SASEGT. Trimming left V 10 bases short and J 1 base short, with 16 bases between. As DNA, the CDR3 is TGTGCCACCCAAATGGGGGCTGTCCAAGAGACCCAGTACTTC. It yields the protein CATQMGAVQETQYF.

This clonotype was seen ten or more times. This sequence joins TRBV6-1 and TRBJ2-7; TRBD1 or TRBD2 may be the D gene (5 bases each). The germline V and J ends were trimmed by 3 bases and 6 bases, with 9 bases remaining between them. The CDR3 has 12 residues. Germline values: CDR1 MNHNS, CDR2 SASEGT. The CDR3 spells CASSDGTAEQYF. CDR3 in DNA: TGTGCCAGCAGTGATGGGACGGCCGAGCAGTACTTC.

With respect to this clonotype: Given a much more abundant clone one base away, this may be a read error. The chain carries TRBV30 and TRBJ1-1; D is unclear. Per germline, CDR1 GTSNPN and CDR2 SVGIG (reference sequence). CDR3 length: 11 amino acids. CDR3: CAWSANTKAFF. As DNA, the CDR3 is TGTGCCTGGAGTGCTAACACTAAAGCTTTCTTT.

In the case of this clonotype: At one end the junction does not follow the germline gene, possibly because of a read error. The rearrangement joins TRBV4-1 to TRBJ1-4; no firm D call. Per germline, CDR1 MGHRA and CDR2 YSYEKL. CDR3 length: 15 amino acids. The CDR3 reads CAGSQEVPSNDKLFF. CDR3 in DNA: TGCGCCGGCAGCCAAGAGGTTCCCTCGAATGATAAACTGTTTTTT.

Many counts were recorded for this clonotype. The J gene is TRBJ2-5, the V gene TRBV29-1; 15 bases are a match to TRBD2. Trimming at V came to 6 bases and at J to 0 bases, leaving 11 bases not matched to a gene. In germline, CDR1 is SQVTM, CDR2 ANQGSEA. This CDR3 has 18 amino acids. CDR3 nucleotides: TGCAGCGTGACACCGGGACTAGCGGGAGGACCATACCAAGAGACCCAGTACTTC. Encoded protein: CSVTPGLAGGPYQETQYF.

This clonotype has at least ten counts. This chain links TRBV12-3 or TRBV12-4 with TRBJ2-5; 8 nucleotides line up with TRBD2. The CDR3 has 18 amino acids. J gave up 5 bases and V 5 bases, and 19 bases lay outside the gene matches. The DNA for the CDR3 is TGTGCCAGCAGTCCCCTTAAAGCGGGGGTCGGGAGAACGGAGACCCAGTACTTC. Its translation is CASSPLKAGVGRTETQYF.

Note on this clonotype: This likely comes from a read error, as the CDR3 has no conserved phenylalanine or tryptophan at its end. The limits of the CDR3 on the DNA are not certain, so only TCRdb's listed CDR3 is given. The chain carries TRBV4-1 and TRBJ1-2; no check of the table's D call, TRBD1, against the DNA was made. The CDR3 is 16 amino acids in total, end residues counted. The germline gives CDR1 MGHRA, CDR2 YSYEKL. The CDR3 sequence: CASSQDYAGLNYGCTL.

Remarks on this clonotype: A single base separates this from a much larger clone, so it may be a read error. The gene calls are TRBV6-1 and TRBJ2-1; D uncertain. Trimming cost V 2 bases and J 15 bases, with 11 bases left between them. CDR3 size: 11 residues. CDR1 and CDR2 from the germline V gene are MNHNS and SASEGT. The CDR3 is CASSEPLHLFF. The CDR3 bases are TGTGCCAGCAGTGAACCCCTCCACCTGTTCTTC.